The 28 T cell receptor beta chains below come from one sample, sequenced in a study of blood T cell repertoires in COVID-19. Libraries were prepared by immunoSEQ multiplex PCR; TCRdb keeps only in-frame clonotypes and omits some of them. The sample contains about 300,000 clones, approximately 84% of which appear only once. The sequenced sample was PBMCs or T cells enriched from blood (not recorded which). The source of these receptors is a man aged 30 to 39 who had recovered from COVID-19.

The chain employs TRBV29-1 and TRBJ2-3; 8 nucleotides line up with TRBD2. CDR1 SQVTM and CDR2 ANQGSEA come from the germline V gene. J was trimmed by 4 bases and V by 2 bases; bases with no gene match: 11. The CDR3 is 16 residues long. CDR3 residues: CSVEYYTAGGPDTQYF. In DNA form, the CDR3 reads TGCAGCGTTGAATATTACACGGCGGGGGGTCCAGATACGCAGTATTTT.

The CDR3 DNA reads as TGTGCCAGCAGTTTATTAGGGGCCCCGGGCTACACCTTC. It codes for CASSLLGAPGYTF. The chain employs TRBV27 and TRBJ1-2; a possible D gene is TRBD1 (5 bases). This CDR3 spans 13 amino acids. Trimming pared 1 base from V and 8 bases from J, leaving 11 bases between. From germline, CDR1 is MNHEY and CDR2 SMNVEV (reference sequence).

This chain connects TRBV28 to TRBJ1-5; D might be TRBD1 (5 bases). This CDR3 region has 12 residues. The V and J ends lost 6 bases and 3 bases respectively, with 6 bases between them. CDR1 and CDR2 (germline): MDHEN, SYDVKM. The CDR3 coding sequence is TGTGCCAGCAGGGGGCCCAATCAGCCCCAGCATTTT. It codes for CASRGPNQPQHF.

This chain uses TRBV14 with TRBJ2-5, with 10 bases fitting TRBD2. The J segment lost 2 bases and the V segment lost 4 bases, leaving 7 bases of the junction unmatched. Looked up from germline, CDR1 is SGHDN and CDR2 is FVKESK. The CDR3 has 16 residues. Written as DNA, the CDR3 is TGTGCCAGCAGCCCCGCTAGCGGGGGAGGTCAAGAGACCCAGTACTTC. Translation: CASSPASGGGQETQYF.

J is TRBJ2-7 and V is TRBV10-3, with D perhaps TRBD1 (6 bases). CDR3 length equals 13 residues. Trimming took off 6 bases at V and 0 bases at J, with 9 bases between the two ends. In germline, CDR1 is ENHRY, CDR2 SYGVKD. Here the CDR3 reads CAISGDISYEQYF. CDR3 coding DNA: TGTGCCATCAGCGGGGACATCTCCTACGAGCAGTACTTC.

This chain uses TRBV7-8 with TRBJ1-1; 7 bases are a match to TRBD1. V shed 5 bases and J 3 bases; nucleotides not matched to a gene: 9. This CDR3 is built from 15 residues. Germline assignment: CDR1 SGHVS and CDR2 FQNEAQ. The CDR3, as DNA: TGTGCCAGCAGCCTCCCGACAGGGATGTACACTGAAGCTTTCTTT. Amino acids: CASSLPTGMYTEAFF.

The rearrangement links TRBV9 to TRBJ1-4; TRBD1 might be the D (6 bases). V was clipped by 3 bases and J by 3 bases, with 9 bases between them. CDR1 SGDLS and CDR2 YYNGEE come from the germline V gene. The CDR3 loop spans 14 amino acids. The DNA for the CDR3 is TGTGCCAGCAGCGGGGGGCATCCTAATGAAAAACTGTTTTTT. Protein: CASSGGHPNEKLFF. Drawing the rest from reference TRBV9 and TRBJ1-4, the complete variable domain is DSGVTQTPKHLITATGQRVTLRCSPRSGDLSVYWYQQSLDQGLQFLIQYYNGEERAKGNILERFSAQQFPDLHSELNLSSLELGDSALYFCASSGGHPNEKLFFGSGTQLSVL.

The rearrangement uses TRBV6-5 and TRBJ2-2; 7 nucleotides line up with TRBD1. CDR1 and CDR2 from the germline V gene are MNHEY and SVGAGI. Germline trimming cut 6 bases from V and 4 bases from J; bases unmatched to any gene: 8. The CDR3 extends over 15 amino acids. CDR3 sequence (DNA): TGTGCCAGCAGATTCGACAGGGTGGGCACCGGGGAGCTGTTTTTT. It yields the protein CASRFDRVGTGELFF.

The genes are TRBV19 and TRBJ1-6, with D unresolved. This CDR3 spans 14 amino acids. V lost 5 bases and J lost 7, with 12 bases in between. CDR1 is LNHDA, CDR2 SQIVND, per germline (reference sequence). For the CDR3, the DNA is TGTGCCAGTAGTGCGTACTCGGGGAATTCACCCCTCCACTTT. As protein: CASSAYSGNSPLHF.

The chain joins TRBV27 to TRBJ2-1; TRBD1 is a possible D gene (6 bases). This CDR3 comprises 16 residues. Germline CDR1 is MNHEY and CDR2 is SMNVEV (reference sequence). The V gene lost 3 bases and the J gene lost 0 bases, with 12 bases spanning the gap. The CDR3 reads CASSLLGGFSYNEQFF. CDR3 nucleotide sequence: TGTGCCAGCAGTTTGCTAGGGGGATTCTCCTACAATGAGCAGTTCTTC.

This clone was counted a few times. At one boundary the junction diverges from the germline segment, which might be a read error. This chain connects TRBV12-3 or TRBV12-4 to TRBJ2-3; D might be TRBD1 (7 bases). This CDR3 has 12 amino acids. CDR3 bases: TGTGCCAGCAGCGCAGGGGGGACAAGGTCTGATTTT. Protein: CASSAGGTRSDF.

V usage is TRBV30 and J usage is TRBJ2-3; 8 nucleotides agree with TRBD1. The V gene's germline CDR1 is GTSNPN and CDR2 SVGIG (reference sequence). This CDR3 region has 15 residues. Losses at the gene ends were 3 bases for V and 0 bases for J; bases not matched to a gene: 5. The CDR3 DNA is TGTGCCTGGAGCCCGACAGGGGTTAGCACAGATACGCAGTATTTT. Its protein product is CAWSPTGVSTDTQYF.

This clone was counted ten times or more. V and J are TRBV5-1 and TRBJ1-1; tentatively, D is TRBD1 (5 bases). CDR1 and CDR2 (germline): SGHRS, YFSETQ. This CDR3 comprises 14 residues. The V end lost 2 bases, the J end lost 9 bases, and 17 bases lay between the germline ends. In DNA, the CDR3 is TGCGCCAGCAGCTTAGGGGCCAGGGCAGGGCAAGCTTTCTTT. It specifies CASSLGARAGQAFF.

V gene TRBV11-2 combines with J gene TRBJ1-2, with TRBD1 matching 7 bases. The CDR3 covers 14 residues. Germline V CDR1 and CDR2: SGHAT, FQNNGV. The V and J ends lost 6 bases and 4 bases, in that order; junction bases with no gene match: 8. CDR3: CASSQTGISYGYTF. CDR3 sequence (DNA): TGTGCCAGCAGTCAGACAGGGATTTCCTATGGCTACACCTTC.

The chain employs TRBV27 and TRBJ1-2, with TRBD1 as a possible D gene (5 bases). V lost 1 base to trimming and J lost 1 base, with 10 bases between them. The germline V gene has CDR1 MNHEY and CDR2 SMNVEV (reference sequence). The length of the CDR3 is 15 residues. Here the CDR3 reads CASSLFGGINYGYTF. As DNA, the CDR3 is TGTGCCAGCAGTTTATTCGGGGGGATTAACTATGGCTACACCTTC.

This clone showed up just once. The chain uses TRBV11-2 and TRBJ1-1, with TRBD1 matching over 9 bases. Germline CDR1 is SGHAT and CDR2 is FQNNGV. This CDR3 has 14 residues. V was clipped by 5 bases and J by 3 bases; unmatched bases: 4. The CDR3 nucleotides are TGTGCCAGCAGCGAGGGACAGGGCGACACTGAAGCTTTCTTT. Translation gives CASSEGQGDTEAFF.

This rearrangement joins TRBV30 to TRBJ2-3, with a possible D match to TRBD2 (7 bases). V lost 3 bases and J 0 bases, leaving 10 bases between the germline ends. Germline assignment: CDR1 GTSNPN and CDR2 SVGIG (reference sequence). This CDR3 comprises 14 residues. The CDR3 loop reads CAWRGGLSTDTQYF. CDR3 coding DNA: TGTGCCTGGAGGGGGGGGCTTAGCACAGATACGCAGTATTTT.

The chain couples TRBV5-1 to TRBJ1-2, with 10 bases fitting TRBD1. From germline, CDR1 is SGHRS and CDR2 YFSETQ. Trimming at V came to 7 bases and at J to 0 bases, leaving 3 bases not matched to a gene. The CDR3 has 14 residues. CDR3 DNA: TGCGCCAGCGGACAGGGGGTTTCTAACTATGGCTACACCTTC. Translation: CASGQGVSNYGYTF.

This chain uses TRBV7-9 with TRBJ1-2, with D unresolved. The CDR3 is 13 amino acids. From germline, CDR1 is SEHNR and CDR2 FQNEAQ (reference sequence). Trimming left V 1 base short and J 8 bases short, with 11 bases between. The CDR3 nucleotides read TGTGCCAGCAGCTTAGACGGACTTGAAGGCTACACCTTC. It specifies CASSLDGLEGYTF.

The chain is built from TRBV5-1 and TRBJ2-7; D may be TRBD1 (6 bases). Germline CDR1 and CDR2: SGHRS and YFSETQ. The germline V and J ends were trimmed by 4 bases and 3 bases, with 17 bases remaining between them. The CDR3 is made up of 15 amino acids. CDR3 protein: CASSQTGYTLYEQYF. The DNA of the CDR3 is TGCGCCAGCAGCCAAACAGGGTACACCCTCTACGAGCAGTACTTC. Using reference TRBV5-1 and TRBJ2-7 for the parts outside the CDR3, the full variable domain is KAGVTQTPRYLIKTRGQQVTLSCSPISGHRSVSWYQQTPGQGLQFLFEYFSETQRNKGNFPGRFSGRQFSNSRSEMNVSTLELGDSALYLCASSQTGYTLYEQYFGPGTRLTVT.

CDR3 in amino acids: CASSQEGGESVTQYF. The CDR3 DNA is TGCGCCAGCAGCCAAGAAGGGGGGGAGAGCGTTACGCAGTATTTT. This chain connects TRBV4-1 to TRBJ2-3, with D tentatively TRBD2 (7 bases). V was cut by 0 bases and J by 8 bases, with 15 bases left in between. Germline CDR1 and CDR2: MGHRA and YSYEKL. The CDR3 is 15 amino acids.

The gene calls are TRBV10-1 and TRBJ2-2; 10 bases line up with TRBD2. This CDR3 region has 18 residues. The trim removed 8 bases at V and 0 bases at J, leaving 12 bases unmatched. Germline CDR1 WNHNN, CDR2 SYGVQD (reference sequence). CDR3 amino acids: CASGPGLAPKANTGELFF. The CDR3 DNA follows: TGCGCCAGCGGTCCGGGACTAGCGCCTAAGGCGAACACCGGGGAGCTGTTTTTT.

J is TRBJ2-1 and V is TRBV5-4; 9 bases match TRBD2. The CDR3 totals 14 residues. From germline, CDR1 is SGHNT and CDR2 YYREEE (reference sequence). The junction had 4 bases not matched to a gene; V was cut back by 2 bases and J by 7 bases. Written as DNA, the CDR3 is TGTGCCAGCAGCTTAGCGGGAGGTTGGAATGAGCAGTTCTTC. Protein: CASSLAGGWNEQFF.

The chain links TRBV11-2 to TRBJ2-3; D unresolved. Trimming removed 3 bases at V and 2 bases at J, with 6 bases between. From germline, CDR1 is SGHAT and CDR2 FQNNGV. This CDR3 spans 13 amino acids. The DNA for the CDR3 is TGTGCCAGCAGCTTTCAACACACAGATACGCAGTATTTT. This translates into CASSFQHTDTQYF.

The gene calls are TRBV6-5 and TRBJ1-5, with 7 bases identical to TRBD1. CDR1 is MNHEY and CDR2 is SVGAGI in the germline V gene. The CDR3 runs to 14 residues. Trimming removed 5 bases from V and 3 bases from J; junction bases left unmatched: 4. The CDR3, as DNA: TGTGCCAGCAGTAAGGACAGGTCCAATCAGCCCCAGCATTTT. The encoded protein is CASSKDRSNQPQHF.

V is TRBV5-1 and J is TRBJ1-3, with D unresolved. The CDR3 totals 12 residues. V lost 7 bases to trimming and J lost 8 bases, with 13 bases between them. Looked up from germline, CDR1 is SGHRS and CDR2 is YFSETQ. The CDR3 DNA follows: TGCGCCAGCCGGGAGAGCTTCGACACCATATATTTT. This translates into CASRESFDTIYF.

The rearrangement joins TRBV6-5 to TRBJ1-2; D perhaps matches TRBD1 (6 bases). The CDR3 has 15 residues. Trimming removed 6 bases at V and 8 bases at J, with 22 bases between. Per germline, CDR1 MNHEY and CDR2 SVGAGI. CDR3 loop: CASSSKGVKAIGYTF. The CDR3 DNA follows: TGTGCCAGCAGCTCCAAGGGGGTTAAGGCTATAGGCTACACCTTC.

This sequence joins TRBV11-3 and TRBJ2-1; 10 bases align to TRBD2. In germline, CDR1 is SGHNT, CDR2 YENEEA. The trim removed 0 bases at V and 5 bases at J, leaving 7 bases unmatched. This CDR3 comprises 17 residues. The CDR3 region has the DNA TGTGCCAGCAGCTTAGAACAGCGGGGGGGCCACCACAATGAGCAGTTCTTC. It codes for CASSLEQRGGHHNEQFF.